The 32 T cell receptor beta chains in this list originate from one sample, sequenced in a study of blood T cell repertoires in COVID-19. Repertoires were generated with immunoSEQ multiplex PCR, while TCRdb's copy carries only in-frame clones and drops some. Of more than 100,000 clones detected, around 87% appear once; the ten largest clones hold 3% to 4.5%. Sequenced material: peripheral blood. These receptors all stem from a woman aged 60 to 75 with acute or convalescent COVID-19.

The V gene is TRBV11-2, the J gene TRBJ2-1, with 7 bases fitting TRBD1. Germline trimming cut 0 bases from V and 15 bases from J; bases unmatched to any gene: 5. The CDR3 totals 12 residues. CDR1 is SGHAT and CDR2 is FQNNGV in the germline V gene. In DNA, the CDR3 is TGTGCCAGCAGCTTAGAGAGGGGGCGGCGGTTCTTC. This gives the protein CASSLERGRRFF.

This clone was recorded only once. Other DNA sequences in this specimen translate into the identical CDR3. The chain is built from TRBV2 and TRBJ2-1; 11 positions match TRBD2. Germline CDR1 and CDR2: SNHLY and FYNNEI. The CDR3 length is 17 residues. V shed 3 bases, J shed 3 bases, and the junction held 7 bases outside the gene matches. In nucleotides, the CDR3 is TGTGCCAGCAGTGAGCAGGTGACTAGCGGGATCTACAATGAGCAGTTCTTC. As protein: CASSEQVTSGIYNEQFF.

The CDR3 coding sequence is TGTGCCTGGAGTCCCCCGGGATATAGCAATCAGCCCCAGCATTTT. It is translated as CAWSPPGYSNQPQHF. The chain is built from TRBV30 and TRBJ1-5; D call uncertain. The CDR3 spans 15 residues. CDR1 and CDR2 (germline): GTSNPN, SVGIG (reference sequence). Trimming cost V 2 bases and J 0 bases, with 11 bases left between them.

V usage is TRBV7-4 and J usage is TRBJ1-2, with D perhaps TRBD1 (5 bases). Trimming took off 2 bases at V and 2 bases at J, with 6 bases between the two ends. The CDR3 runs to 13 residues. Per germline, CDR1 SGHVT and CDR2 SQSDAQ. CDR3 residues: CASSLRQNYGYTF. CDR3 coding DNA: TGTGCCAGCAGCTTAAGACAGAACTATGGCTACACCTTC.

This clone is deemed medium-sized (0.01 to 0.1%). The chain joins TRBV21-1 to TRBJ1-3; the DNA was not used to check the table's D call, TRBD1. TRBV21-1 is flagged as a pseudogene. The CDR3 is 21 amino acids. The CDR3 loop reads CASSKGGRDRPNGSSGNTIYF. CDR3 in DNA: TGTGCCAGCAGCAAAGGTGGCCGGGACAGGCCAAATGGATCCTCTGGAAACACCATATATTTT.

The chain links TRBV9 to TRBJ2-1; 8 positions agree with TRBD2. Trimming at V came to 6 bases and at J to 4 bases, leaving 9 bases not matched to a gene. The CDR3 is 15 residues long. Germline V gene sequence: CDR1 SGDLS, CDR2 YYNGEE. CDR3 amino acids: CASNPSGSTYNEQFF. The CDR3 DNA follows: TGTGCCAGCAACCCGAGCGGGAGCACTTACAATGAGCAGTTCTTC.

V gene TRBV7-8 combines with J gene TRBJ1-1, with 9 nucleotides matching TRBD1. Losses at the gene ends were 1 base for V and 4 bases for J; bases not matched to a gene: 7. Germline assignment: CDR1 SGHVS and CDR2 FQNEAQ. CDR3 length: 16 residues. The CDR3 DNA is TGTGCCAGCAGCTTAGTGGGGACAGGGTACGGCACTGAAGCTTTCTTT. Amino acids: CASSLVGTGYGTEAFF. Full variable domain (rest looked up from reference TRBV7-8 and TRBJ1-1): GAGVSQSPRYKVAKRGQDVALRCDPISGHVSLFWYQQALGQGPEFLTYFQNEAQLDKSGLPSDRFFAERPEGSVSTLKIQRTQQEDSAVYLCASSLVGTGYGTEAFFGQGTRLTVV.

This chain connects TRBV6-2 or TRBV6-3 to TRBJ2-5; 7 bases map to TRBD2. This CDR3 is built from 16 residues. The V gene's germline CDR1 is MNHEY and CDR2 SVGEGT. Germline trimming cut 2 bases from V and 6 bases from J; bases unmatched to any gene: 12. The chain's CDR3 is CASSYALGSGGQTQYF. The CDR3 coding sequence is TGTGCCAGCAGTTACGCACTAGGGTCGGGAGGACAGACCCAGTACTTC.

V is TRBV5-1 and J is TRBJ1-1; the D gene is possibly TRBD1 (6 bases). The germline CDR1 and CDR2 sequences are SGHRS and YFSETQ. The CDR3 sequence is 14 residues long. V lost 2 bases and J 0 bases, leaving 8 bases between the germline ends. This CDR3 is CASSLGGMNTEAFF. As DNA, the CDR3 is TGCGCCAGCAGCTTAGGGGGTATGAACACTGAAGCTTTCTTT.

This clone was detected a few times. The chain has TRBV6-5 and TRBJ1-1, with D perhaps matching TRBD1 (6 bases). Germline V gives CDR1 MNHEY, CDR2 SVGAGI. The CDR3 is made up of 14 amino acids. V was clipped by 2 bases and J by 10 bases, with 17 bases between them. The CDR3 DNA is TGTGCCAGCAGTTACCAACCGACCCTACAGGGAGCTTTCTTT. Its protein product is CASSYQPTLQGAFF.

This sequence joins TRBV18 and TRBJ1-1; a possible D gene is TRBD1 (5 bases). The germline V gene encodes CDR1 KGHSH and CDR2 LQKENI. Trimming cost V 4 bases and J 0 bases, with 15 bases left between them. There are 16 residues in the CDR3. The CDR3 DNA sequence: TGTGCCAGCTCACGAGCTCCCGCGGGGGTGAACACTGAAGCTTTCTTT. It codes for CASSRAPAGVNTEAFF.

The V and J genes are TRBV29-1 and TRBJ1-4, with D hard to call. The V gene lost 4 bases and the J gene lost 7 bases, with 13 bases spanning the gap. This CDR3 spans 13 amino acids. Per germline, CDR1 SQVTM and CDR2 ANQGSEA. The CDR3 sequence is CSVVWSGSEKLFF. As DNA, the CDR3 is TGCAGCGTTGTGTGGTCAGGCAGTGAAAAACTGTTTTTT.

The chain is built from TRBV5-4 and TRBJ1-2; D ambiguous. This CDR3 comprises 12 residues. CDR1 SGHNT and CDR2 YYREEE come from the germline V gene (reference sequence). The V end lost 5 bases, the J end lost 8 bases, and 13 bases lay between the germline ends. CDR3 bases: TGTGCCAGCAGAAAGGAGGTGAGCGGCTACACCTTC. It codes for CASRKEVSGYTF.

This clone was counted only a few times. The CDR3: CASSPESNQPQHF. CDR3 bases: TGTGCCAGCTCACCAGAGAGCAATCAGCCCCAGCATTTT. The rearrangement uses TRBV18 and TRBJ1-5; D not certain. The CDR3 is 13 residues long. Germline V gene data show CDR1 as KGHSH and CDR2 as LQKENI. V was pared by 2 bases and J by 1 base, with 3 bases between.

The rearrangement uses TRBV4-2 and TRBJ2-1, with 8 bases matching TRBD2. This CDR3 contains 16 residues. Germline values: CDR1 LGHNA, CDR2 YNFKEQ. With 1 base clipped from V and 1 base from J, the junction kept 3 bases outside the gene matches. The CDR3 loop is CASSQVGGRSYNEQFF. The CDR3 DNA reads TGTGCCAGCAGCCAAGTTGGCGGGAGGTCCTACAATGAGCAGTTCTTC.

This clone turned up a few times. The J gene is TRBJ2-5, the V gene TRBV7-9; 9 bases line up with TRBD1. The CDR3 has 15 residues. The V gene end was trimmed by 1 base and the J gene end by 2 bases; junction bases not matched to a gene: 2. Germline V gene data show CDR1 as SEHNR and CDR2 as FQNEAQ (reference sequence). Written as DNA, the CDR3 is TGTGCCAGCAGCTTAGACGGGACAGGGCAAGAGACCCAGTACTTC. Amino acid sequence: CASSLDGTGQETQYF. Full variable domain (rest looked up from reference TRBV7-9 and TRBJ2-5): DTGVSQNPRHKITKRGQNVTFRCDPISEHNRLYWYRQTLGQGPEFLTYFQNEAQLEKSRLLSDRFSAERPKGSFSTLEIQRTEQGDSAMYLCASSLDGTGQETQYFGPGTRLLVL.

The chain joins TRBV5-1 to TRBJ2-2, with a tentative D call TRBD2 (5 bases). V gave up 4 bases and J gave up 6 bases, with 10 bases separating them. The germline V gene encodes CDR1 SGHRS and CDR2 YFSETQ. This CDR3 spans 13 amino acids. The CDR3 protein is CASSPGFPGELFF. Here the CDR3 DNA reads TGCGCCAGCAGCCCGGGGTTCCCCGGGGAGCTGTTTTTT. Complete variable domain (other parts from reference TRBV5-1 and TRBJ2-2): KAGVTQTPRYLIKTRGQQVTLSCSPISGHRSVSWYQQTPGQGLQFLFEYFSETQRNKGNFPGRFSGRQFSNSRSEMNVSTLELGDSALYLCASSPGFPGELFFGEGSRLTVL.

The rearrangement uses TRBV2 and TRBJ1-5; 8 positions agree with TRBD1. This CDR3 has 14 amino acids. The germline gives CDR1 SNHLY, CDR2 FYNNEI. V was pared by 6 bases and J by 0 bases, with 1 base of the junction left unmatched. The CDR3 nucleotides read TGTGCCAGCAGGGACAGGGTTAGCAATCAGCCCCAGCATTTT. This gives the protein CASRDRVSNQPQHF.

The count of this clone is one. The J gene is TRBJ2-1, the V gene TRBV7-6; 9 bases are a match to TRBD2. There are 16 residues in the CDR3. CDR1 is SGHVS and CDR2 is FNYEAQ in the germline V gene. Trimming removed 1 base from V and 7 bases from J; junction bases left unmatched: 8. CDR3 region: CASSLGASGKGNEQFF. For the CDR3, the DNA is TGTGCCAGCAGCTTAGGAGCTAGCGGGAAAGGGAATGAGCAGTTCTTC.

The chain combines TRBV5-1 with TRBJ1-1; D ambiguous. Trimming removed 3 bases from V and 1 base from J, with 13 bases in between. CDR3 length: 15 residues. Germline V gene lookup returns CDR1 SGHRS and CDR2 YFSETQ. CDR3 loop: CASSWVGVANTEAFF. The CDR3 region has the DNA TGCGCCAGCAGCTGGGTGGGCGTTGCGAACACTGAAGCTTTCTTT. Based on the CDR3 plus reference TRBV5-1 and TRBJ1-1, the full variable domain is KAGVTQTPRYLIKTRGQQVTLSCSPISGHRSVSWYQQTPGQGLQFLFEYFSETQRNKGNFPGRFSGRQFSNSRSEMNVSTLELGDSALYLCASSWVGVANTEAFFGQGTRLTVV.

CDR3 protein: CASSPQGTANTEAFF. CDR3 coding DNA: TGTGCCAGCAGCCCACAAGGGACAGCGAACACTGAAGCTTTCTTT. The genes are TRBV3-1 (or the pseudogene TRBV3-2) and TRBJ1-1, with 7 bases that match TRBD1. In germline, CDR1 is LGHDT, CDR2 YNNKEL (reference sequence). With V trimmed by 4 bases and J by 1 base, 6 bases remained unmatched. The CDR3 has 15 amino acids.

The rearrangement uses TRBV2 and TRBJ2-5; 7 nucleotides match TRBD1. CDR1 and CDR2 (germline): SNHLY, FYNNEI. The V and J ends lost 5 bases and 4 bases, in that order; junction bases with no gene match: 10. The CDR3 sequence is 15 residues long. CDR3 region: CASSRTGSVLETQYF. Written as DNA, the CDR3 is TGTGCCAGCAGTAGGACAGGTTCCGTACTAGAGACCCAGTACTTC.

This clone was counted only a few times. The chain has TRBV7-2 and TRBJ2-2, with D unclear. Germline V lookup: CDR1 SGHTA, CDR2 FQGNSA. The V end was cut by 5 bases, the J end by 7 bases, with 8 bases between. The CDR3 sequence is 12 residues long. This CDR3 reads CASSPFVGELFF. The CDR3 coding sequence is TGTGCCAGCAGCCCATTTGTCGGGGAGCTGTTTTTT.

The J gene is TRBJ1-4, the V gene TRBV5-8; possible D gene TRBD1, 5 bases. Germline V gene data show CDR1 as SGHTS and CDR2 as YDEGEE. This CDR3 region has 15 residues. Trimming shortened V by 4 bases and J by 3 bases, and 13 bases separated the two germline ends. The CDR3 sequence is CASSPAGRSNEKLFF. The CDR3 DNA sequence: TGTGCCAGCAGCCCCGCAGGGCGGTCTAATGAAAAACTGTTTTTT.

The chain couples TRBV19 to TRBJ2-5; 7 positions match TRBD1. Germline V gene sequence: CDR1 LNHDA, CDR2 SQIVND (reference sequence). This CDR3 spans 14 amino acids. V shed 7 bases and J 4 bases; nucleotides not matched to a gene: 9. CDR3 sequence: CASNRGPNAETQYF. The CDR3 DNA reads TGTGCCAGTAACAGGGGCCCCAACGCAGAGACCCAGTACTTC.

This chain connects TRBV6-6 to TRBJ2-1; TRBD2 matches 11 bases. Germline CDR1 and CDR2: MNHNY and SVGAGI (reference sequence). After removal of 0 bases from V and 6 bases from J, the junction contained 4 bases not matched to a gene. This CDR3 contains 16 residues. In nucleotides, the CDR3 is TGTGCCAGCAGTTACTCCCCTCTAGCGGGAGGCAATGAGCAGTTCTTC. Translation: CASSYSPLAGGNEQFF.

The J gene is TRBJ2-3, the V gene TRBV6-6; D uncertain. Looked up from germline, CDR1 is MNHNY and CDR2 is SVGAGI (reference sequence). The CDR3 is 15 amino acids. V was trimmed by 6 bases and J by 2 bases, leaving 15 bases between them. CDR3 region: CASRGASSVTDTQYF. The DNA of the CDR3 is TGTGCCAGCAGAGGAGCGAGCAGTGTCACAGATACGCAGTATTTT.

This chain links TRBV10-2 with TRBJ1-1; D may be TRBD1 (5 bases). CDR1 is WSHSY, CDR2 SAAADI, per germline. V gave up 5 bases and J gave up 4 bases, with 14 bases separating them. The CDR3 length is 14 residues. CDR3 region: CASSLAREGTEAFF. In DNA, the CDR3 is TGCGCCAGCAGTTTGGCCAGGGAGGGCACTGAAGCTTTCTTT.

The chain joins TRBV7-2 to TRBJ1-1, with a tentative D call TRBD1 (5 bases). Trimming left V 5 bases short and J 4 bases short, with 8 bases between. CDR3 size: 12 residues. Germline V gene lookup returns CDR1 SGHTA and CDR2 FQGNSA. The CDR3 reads CASSRGFTEAFF. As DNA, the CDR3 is TGTGCCAGCAGCCGGGGGTTCACTGAAGCTTTCTTT.

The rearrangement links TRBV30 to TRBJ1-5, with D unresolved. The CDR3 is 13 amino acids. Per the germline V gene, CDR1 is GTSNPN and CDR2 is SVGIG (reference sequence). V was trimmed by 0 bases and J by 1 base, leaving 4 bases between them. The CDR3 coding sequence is TGTGCCTGGAGTGTACAGAGCAATCAGCCCCAGCATTTT. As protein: CAWSVQSNQPQHF.

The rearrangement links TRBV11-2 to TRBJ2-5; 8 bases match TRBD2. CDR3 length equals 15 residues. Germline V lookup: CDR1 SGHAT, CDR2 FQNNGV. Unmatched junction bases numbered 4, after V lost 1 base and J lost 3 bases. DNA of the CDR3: TGTGCCAGCAGCTTAGCGGGAGGGCCGAAAGAGACCCAGTACTTC. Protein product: CASSLAGGPKETQYF. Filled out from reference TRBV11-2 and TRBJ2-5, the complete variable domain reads EAGVAQSPRYKIIEKRQSVAFWCNPISGHATLYWYQQILGQGPKLLIQFQNNGVVDDSQLPKDRFSAERLKGVDSTLKIQPAKLEDSAVYLCASSLAGGPKETQYFGPGTRLLVL.

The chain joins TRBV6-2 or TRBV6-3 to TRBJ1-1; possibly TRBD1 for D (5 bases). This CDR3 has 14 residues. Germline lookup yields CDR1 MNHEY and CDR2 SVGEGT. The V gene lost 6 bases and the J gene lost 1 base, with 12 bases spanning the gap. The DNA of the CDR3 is TGTGCCAGCAGCCTCTTGCAGGGGAACACTGAAGCTTTCTTT. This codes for CASSLLQGNTEAFF.